These T cell receptor beta chains were read from a single sample in a study of beta chain features in type 1 diabetes. TCRdb's table, derived via immunoSEQ multiplex PCR, lists solely in-frame clones and lacks some. The sample lists roughly 310,000 clones, approximately 11% seen once, with 0.015% in the top ten. The sample consisted of naive CD4+ T cells from blood. Receptor source: a woman in her thirties in good health. Both conserved end residues are part of each CDR3.

j_gene | v_gene | CDR3aa
TRBJ2-2 | TRBV9 | CASSVEASVRGRELFF
TRBJ2-1 | TRBV19 | CASSGHFGSYNEQFF
TRBJ2-1 | TRBV7-3 | CASSPEAGGYNEQFF
TRBJ2-4 | TRBV30 | CAWSGGGGDIQYF
TRBJ2-3 | TRBV7-7 | CASSLGEGRSDTQYF
TRBJ2-1 | TRBV15 | CATSRDGGTSGSPGNEQFF
TRBJ2-5 | TRBV7-9 | CASSLAPLSVAGAGFSQYF
TRBJ2-1 | TRBV5-1 | CASSLVGGRGYNEQFF
TRBJ2-1 | TRBV9 | CASSGSGSSYNEQFF
TRBJ2-7 | TRBV6-5 | CASRRGTMGYEQYF
TRBJ2-1 | TRBV4-2 | CASSQILAGGHNEQFF
TRBJ2-3 | TRBV5-1 | CASSLGTGIDTQYF
TRBJ2-3 | TRBV5-1 | CASSLGVDSFTDTQYF
TRBJ1-4 | TRBV19 | CASTSSTSRLFF
TRBJ2-7 | TRBV7-9 | CASSLGTGNYEQYF
TRBJ2-5 | TRBV9 | CASSLSTQETQYF
TRBJ2-4 | TRBV10-3 | CAISEGATGGNIQYF
TRBJ2-1 | TRBV7-2 | CASSLGLAGESEQFF
TRBJ2-1 | TRBV7-9 | CASSLGTGGRIYNEQFF
TRBJ1-5 | TRBV18 | CASSLGQRQPQHF
TRBJ1-4 | TRBV30 | CAWSLLNEKLFF
TRBJ2-1 | TRBV13 | CASSTRGAGGPQEQFF
TRBJ1-4 | TRBV6-5 | CASSSRGTGVAEKLFF
TRBJ1-1 | TRBV9 | CASSVTGVGSTEAFF
TRBJ2-1 | TRBV5-1 | CASSQGRTVNNEQFF
TRBJ2-6 | TRBV5-1 | CASSRTGGSGANVLTF
TRBJ2-1 | TRBV11-3 | CASSSSGRGYNEQFF
TRBJ2-2 | TRBV29-1 | CSVAGTGFTGELFF
TRBJ1-5 | TRBV30 | CAWTHHRTDSNQPQHF
TRBJ1-5 | TRBV19 | CASSADRGGNQPQHF
TRBJ1-5 | TRBV7-2 | CASSLVGNQPQHF
TRBJ2-3 | TRBV18 | CASSLTSGRASDTQYF
TRBJ1-4 | TRBV9 | CASSQDRGTSNEKLFF
TRBJ2-3 | TRBV11-3 | CASSLGKQGAADTQYF
TRBJ2-7 | TRBV19 | CASSKTGAPRDEQYF
TRBJ2-7 | TRBV7-2 | CASSSRRTGVYEQYF
TRBJ2-1 | TRBV18 | CASSPQRGSSYNEQFF
TRBJ2-7 | TRBV6-6 | CASSYGGHPHPGEQYF
TRBJ2-2 | TRBV28 | CASSRLAGVTGELFF
TRBJ2-7 | TRBV7-2 | CASSLLGLVDYEQYF
TRBJ2-7 | TRBV6-5 | CASSYRLAGMNYEQYF
TRBJ2-2 | TRBV7-2 | CASSLGGVGTGELFF
TRBJ1-1 | TRBV5-6 | CASSIRGGTEAFF
TRBJ2-7 | TRBV11-2 | CASSFRTGKQYF